Shown below are 16 T cell receptor beta chains from a single sample sequenced in a study of glioma-infiltrating T cells after dendritic cell vaccination. The table came from immunoSEQ multiplex PCR; TCRdb's copy has only in-frame clones and leaves some out. This table has about 99,000 clones, roughly 81% appearing once. Sequenced material: blood, taken before dendritic cell vaccination. The receptors shown here come from a human donor with glioblastoma.

The sample holds a few counts of this clone. The chain carries TRBV5-4 and TRBJ1-3; no clear D gene. This CDR3 spans 14 amino acids. Trimming removed 0 bases at V and 4 bases at J, with 8 bases between. In germline, CDR1 is SGHNT, CDR2 YYREEE (reference sequence). The CDR3 DNA is TGTGCCAGCAGCTTGGGTAGTGCCGGAAACACCATATATTTT. Translated, it gives CASSLGSAGNTIYF.

The chain links TRBV11-2 to TRBJ1-1; D remains unclear. Trimming cost V 0 bases and J 3 bases, with 8 bases left between them. CDR3 length: 14 residues. Looked up from germline, CDR1 is SGHAT and CDR2 is FQNNGV. In DNA form, the CDR3 reads TGTGCCAGCAGCTTAGATGTGGAGTACACTGAAGCTTTCTTT. Amino acid sequence: CASSLDVEYTEAFF.

V usage is TRBV27 and J usage is TRBJ1-2, with TRBD1 as a possible D gene (5 bases). The germline V gene encodes CDR1 MNHEY and CDR2 SMNVEV (reference sequence). The CDR3 has 14 residues. V was pared by 4 bases and J by 6 bases, with 15 bases between. This chain's CDR3 is CASSYLREGDGYTF. CDR3 sequence (DNA): TGTGCCAGCAGTTACCTCAGGGAGGGCGATGGCTACACCTTC.

In DNA, the CDR3 is TGTGCCACCGGAGAAAGCTCCTACAATGAGCAGTTCTTC. This encodes CATGESSYNEQFF. The V and J genes are TRBV11-2 and TRBJ2-1; D unclear. V lost 10 bases, J lost 0 bases, and 10 bases lay in between. The CDR3 length is 13 residues. Germline values: CDR1 SGHAT, CDR2 FQNNGV. Drawing the rest from reference TRBV11-2 and TRBJ2-1, the complete variable domain is EAGVAQSPRYKIIEKRQSVAFWCNPISGHATLYWYQQILGQGPKLLIQFQNNGVVDDSQLPKDRFSAERLKGVDSTLKIQPAKLEDSAVYLCATGESSYNEQFFGPGTRLTVL.

The chain links TRBV7-9 to TRBJ2-7, with D maybe TRBD2 (5 bases). The germline V gene has CDR1 SEHNR and CDR2 FQNEAQ (reference sequence). This CDR3 contains 14 residues. Trimming took off 1 base at V and 0 bases at J, with 7 bases between the two ends. The CDR3 is CASSLVGSSYEQYF. The CDR3, as DNA: TGTGCCAGCAGCTTAGTGGGGAGCTCCTACGAGCAGTACTTC.

The chain links TRBV29-1 to TRBJ2-7; TRBD1 aligns across 12 bases. Germline V gene data show CDR1 as SQVTM and CDR2 as ANQGSEA. This CDR3 has 14 residues. With V trimmed by 4 bases and J by 4 bases, 5 bases remained unmatched. This CDR3 reads CSVALGQGAYEQYF. CDR3 DNA sequence: TGCAGCGTTGCCTTGGGACAGGGGGCTTACGAGCAGTACTTC.

This clone was picked up a small number of times. The V gene is TRBV19, the J gene TRBJ1-1, with 7 nucleotides matching TRBD1. The CDR3 loop spans 12 amino acids. The V and J ends lost 9 bases and 1 base, in that order; junction bases with no gene match: 2. Germline loops: CDR1 LNHDA, CDR2 SQIVND (reference sequence). The CDR3 reads CASGTANTEAFF. CDR3 coding DNA: TGTGCCAGCGGGACAGCGAACACTGAAGCTTTCTTT. Combining the CDR3 with reference TRBV19 and TRBJ1-1 gives the whole variable domain DGGITQSPKYLFRKEGQNVTLSCEQNLNHDAMYWYRQDPGQGLRLIYYSQIVNDFQKGDIAEGYSVSREKKESFPLTVTSAQKNPTAFYLCASGTANTEAFFGQGTRLTVV.

This clone was counted between two and nine times. CDR3 region: CASNGLAGGGEQFF. DNA for the CDR3: TGTGCCAGCAACGGACTAGCGGGGGGGGGTGAGCAGTTCTTC. The rearrangement joins TRBV11-2 to TRBJ2-1; 15 bases match TRBD2. This CDR3 is built from 14 residues. J gave up 9 bases and V 7 bases, and 4 bases lay outside the gene matches. CDR1 is SGHAT, CDR2 FQNNGV, per germline.

To note about this clone: The germline gene is not matched at one end of the junction; a read error may be the cause. The chain carries TRBV4-1 and TRBJ2-1; D is perhaps TRBD1 (6 bases). Per germline, CDR1 MGHRA and CDR2 YSYEKL. The CDR3 is 15 residues long. CDR3 bases: TGCGCCAACAGCCACAACAGGGATGCGGACAATGAGCAGTTCTTC. This codes for CANSHNRDADNEQFF.

This clone came up a few times. The gene calls are TRBV5-1 and TRBJ2-2, with 9 bases matching TRBD1. Trimming took 4 bases from V and 3 from J; bases not matched to a gene: 7. CDR1 is SGHRS and CDR2 is YFSETQ in the germline V gene. The CDR3 sequence is 16 residues long. The CDR3 reads CASSLMTGGDTGELFF. The CDR3 nucleotides read TGCGCCAGCAGCCTAATGACAGGGGGAGACACCGGGGAGCTGTTTTTT.

This clone was detected only once. The V call is TRBV11-3, the J call TRBJ2-2, with 8 bases aligning to TRBD1. CDR1 SGHNT and CDR2 YENEEA come from the germline V gene. This CDR3 region has 15 residues. With 5 bases clipped from V and 0 bases from J, the junction kept 2 bases outside the gene matches. DNA for the CDR3: TGTGCCAGCAGCGGGACAGGTTCGAACACCGGGGAGCTGTTTTTT. Translation: CASSGTGSNTGELFF.

The chain uses TRBV15 and TRBJ2-3; 9 nucleotides agree with TRBD1. Per the germline V gene, CDR1 is LNHNV and CDR2 is YYDKDF (reference sequence). The V gene end was trimmed by 2 bases and the J gene end by 3 bases; junction bases not matched to a gene: 9. The CDR3 loop spans 17 amino acids. CDR3 coding DNA: TGTGCCACCAGCAGATCTACGGGACAGGGAAAGACAGATACGCAGTATTTT. Translated, it gives CATSRSTGQGKTDTQYF.

The chain combines TRBV11-2 with TRBJ1-6; D is unclear. The CDR3 totals 16 residues. V lost 2 bases, J lost 0 bases, and 8 bases lay in between. The germline gives CDR1 SGHAT, CDR2 FQNNGV. The CDR3 DNA reads as TGTGCCAGCAGCTTATTCCCGAGCTCCTATAATTCACCCCTCCACTTT. Its translation is CASSLFPSSYNSPLHF.

This clone was counted a few times. The genes are TRBV19 and TRBJ1-5; possibly TRBD1 for D (6 bases). V was pared by 8 bases and J by 4 bases, with 18 bases between. The CDR3 spans 15 residues. Germline V lookup: CDR1 LNHDA, CDR2 SQIVND (reference sequence). The CDR3 sequence: CASLRDKSSNQPQHF. The CDR3 DNA is TGTGCCAGTCTGAGGGACAAATCTAGTAATCAGCCCCAGCATTTT.

V is TRBV5-4 and J is TRBJ2-3, with D unresolved. Germline V gene data show CDR1 as SGHNT and CDR2 as YYREEE (reference sequence). CDR3 length: 15 residues. Trimming removed 4 bases at V and 0 bases at J, with 12 bases between. Here the CDR3 DNA reads TGTGCCAGCAGCGCAGACTTATCTAGCACAGATACGCAGTATTTT. Its protein product is CASSADLSSTDTQYF.

The chain uses TRBV27 and TRBJ1-2; unclear D gene. CDR1 is MNHEY and CDR2 is SMNVEV in the germline V gene (reference sequence). This CDR3 is 11 amino acids long. Trimming took off 6 bases at V and 3 bases at J, with 5 bases between the two ends. The CDR3 DNA reads as TGTGCCAGCAGGACTGACTATGGCTACACCTTC. As protein: CASRTDYGYTF.